This entry describes one T cell receptor beta chain. Its antigen remains unknown. This record belongs to a study of T cells in narcolepsy. Study-level results: Reportedly, autoreactive clonotypes were serially detected in patients' blood but not controls'. Autoreactive clone sequences were missing from some blood memory CD4+ repertoires. HCRT-specific and TRIB2-specific autoreactive clonotypes appeared among same-patient CSF and blood CD4+ clonotypes.

The repertoire was sequenced with immunoSEQ multiplex PCR; TCRdb's copy has only in-frame clones and lacks some. The sample shows around 26,000 clones, less than 70% of them seen only once. This TCR derives from a human donor in good health. The sequencing sample was made of memory (CD45RA-) CD4+ T cells from blood.

The CDR3 reads CASSQQGLAGGRYNEQFF. The DNA for the CDR3 is TGCGCCAGCAGCCAACAGGGACTAGCGGGGGGGCGATACAATGAGCAGTTCTTC. The chain recombines TRBV4-1 with TRBJ2-1, with TRBD2 matching over 16 bases. CDR3 length equals 18 residues. CDR1 is MGHRA, CDR2 YSYEKL, per germline. The V and J ends lost 2 bases and 4 bases, in that order; junction bases with no gene match: 5.